This entry describes one T cell receptor beta chain. These data originate in a study of human T cells and chemical hapten exposure. Study summary: The sensitizing agent was 2% DPC, placed on roughly 2 cm by roughly 2 cm of upper inner arm skin.

How the authors handled the data: TCR counts had a median of 95,638 per sample and spanned about 20,000 to 700,000. From the RACE reads, TCRdb called clonotypes with MiXCR, one entry per CDR3 protein. None of the V and J calls come from the authors' own analysis; TCRdb made them. The sample includes more than 250,000 distinct CDR3 sequences, around 7% seen only once; the top ten take 1.2%. This sample's time point: pre-sensitization, week 0. Treatment in this sample: therapeutic diphenylcyclopropenone sensitization with weekly scalp DPC. CDR1 and CDR2 from the germline V gene are SGHVS and FQNEAQ. CDR3 length equals 15 residues. V lost 6 bases, J lost 7 bases, and 6 bases stayed unmatched.

This specimen was whole blood, taken in connection with sensitization to the hapten diphenylcyclopropenone (DPC). The sequence was obtained from a young man with alopecia areata. Some clones in this sample may be carry-over from other donors' samples. The rearrangement uses TRBV7-8 and TRBJ2-5, with 15 bases matching TRBD2. CDR3 loop: CASSLPGLAGGTQYF. For the CDR3, the DNA is TGTGCCAGCAGTCTACCGGGACTAGCGGGGGGGACCCAGTACTTC.